This T cell receptor beta chain came from a study of shared clonotypes between healthy human individuals. Generated by immunoSEQ multiplex PCR, the TCRdb table keeps only in-frame clones and is missing some. This sample carries 2 million to 2.5 million clones, almost 96% of them seen once, and the ten largest clones take approximately 0.13%. What was sequenced was naive CD4+ T cells sorted from blood. Documented subset: CD45RA+ positively selected. This sequence originates from a man aged 18 to 29 in good health.

This chain's CDR3 is CASSSDNLSNQPQHF. CDR3 nucleotide sequence: TGTGCCAGCTCCTCCGACAACCTTAGCAATCAGCCCCAGCATTTT. The rearrangement joins TRBV18 to TRBJ1-5; D gene ambiguous. The CDR3 is 15 residues long. In germline, CDR1 is KGHSH, CDR2 LQKENI. Between the trimmed V and J ends, which lost 6 bases and 0 bases, there was a span of 12 bases.